Listed below are T cell receptor beta chains from one sample, sequenced in a study of shared clonotypes between healthy human individuals. Sequencing was performed with immunoSEQ multiplex PCR; in TCRdb, only in-frame clones are kept and a portion is missing. The profile covers some 2,000,000 clones, with roughly 94% appearing a single time and under 0.15% taken by the ten largest. The sequenced material came from naive CD4+ T cells sorted from blood. The origin of the receptors is a young man in good health. Each CDR3 is given with its conserved first and last residue. The order of the fields is clone size, D gene, V gene, J gene, CDR3 protein, CDR3 DNA. D genes are given only for firm matches. Clone size, where shown, is once, few, many, or a class for clones that have expanded.

once	.	TRBV6-1	TRBJ2-3	CASSEGLPQTQYF	TGTGCCAGCAGTGAAGGTCTCCCACAAACGCAGTATTTT
.	.	TRBV5-1	TRBJ1-4	CASSLARNPNEKLFF	TGCGCCAGCAGCTTGGCCCGTAACCCTAATGAAAAACTGTTTTTT
.	TRBD1	TRBV19	TRBJ2-6	CASRPGQGSGANVLTF	TGTGCCAGTAGGCCGGGACAGGGTTCAGGGGCCAACGTCCTGACTTTC
.	.	TRBV30	TRBJ1-4	CAWSVPEGTNEKLFF	TGTGCCTGGAGTGTACCCGAGGGAACTAATGAAAAACTGTTTTTT
.	.	TRBV19	TRBJ2-2	CASSRDANTGELFF	TGTGCCAGTAGTAGAGACGCGAACACCGGGGAGCTGTTTTTT
.	TRBD1	TRBV18	TRBJ1-5	CASSPSLGQVAQPQHF	TGTGCCAGCTCACCCTCGCTCGGACAGGTGGCTCAGCCCCAGCATTTT
few	.	TRBV6-5	TRBJ1-2	CASSLTRVDGYTF	TGTGCCAGCAGCCTCACCCGGGTCGATGGCTACACCTTC
.	.	TRBV6-6	TRBJ2-7	CASSSYTLTYEQYF	TGTGCCAGCAGTTCTTACACCTTAACCTACGAGCAGTACTTC
.	.	TRBV4-3	TRBJ2-7	CASSQDSGGRYEQYF	TGCGCCAGCAGCCAAGATTCAGGTGGCAGGTACGAGCAGTACTTC
.	.	TRBV30	TRBJ2-5	CAWSRWELQETQYF	TGTGCCTGGAGCCGCTGGGAGCTCCAAGAGACCCAGTACTTC
.	.	TRBV6-5	TRBJ1-6	CASKRTVGYSPLHF	TGTGCCAGCAAGAGAACCGTGGGGTATTCACCCCTCCACTTT
.	.	TRBV2	TRBJ1-3	CASSDQGPGNTIYF	TGTGCCAGCAGCGACCAGGGTCCTGGAAACACCATATATTTT
.	TRBD1	TRBV5-1	TRBJ2-7	CASSFLAADRGLQTYF	TGCGCCAGCAGCTTTCTAGCGGCGGACAGGGGGCTTCAGACATACTTC
.	TRBD2	TRBV5-1	TRBJ2-7	CASSLDPAGGEQYF	TGCGCCAGCAGCTTGGACCCCGCGGGGGGCGAGCAGTACTTC
.	.	TRBV7-9	TRBJ1-3	CASSLVGTSSGNTIYF	TGTGCCAGCAGCTTAGTTGGCACTAGCTCTGGAAACACCATATATTTT
.	.	TRBV5-1	TRBJ2-7	CASSPDPPYEQYF	TGCGCCAGCAGCCCCGATCCCCCCTACGAGCAGTACTTC
.	.	TRBV6-5	TRBJ2-5	CASSYSFVETQYF	TGTGCCAGCAGTTACTCGTTCGTAGAGACCCAGTACTTC
.	TRBD1	TRBV2	TRBJ1-1	CASSEQGAQTEAFF	TGTGCCAGCAGTGAACAGGGGGCGCAAACTGAAGCTTTCTTT
.	TRBD1	TRBV9	TRBJ2-7	CASSVGTGGSINEQYF	TGTGCCAGCAGCGTGGGGACAGGGGGAAGTATTAACGAGCAGTACTTC
.	.	TRBV6-5	TRBJ1-2	CASRPAGTYGYTF	TGTGCCAGCAGGCCCGCAGGGACCTATGGCTACACCTTC
.	.	TRBV28	TRBJ1-2	CASSTNPFYGNYGYTF	TGTGCCAGCAGTACTAATCCCTTCTACGGAAACTATGGCTACACCTTC
.	.	TRBV2	TRBJ1-5	CASSAQTYQPQHF	TGTGCCAGCAGTGCGCAGACCTATCAGCCCCAGCATTTT
.	TRBD1	TRBV27	TRBJ2-7	CASSTLGQGYEQYF	TGTGCCAGCAGTACCCTTGGACAGGGCTACGAGCAGTACTTC
.	TRBD1	TRBV6-5	TRBJ1-6	CASSPRDRYSPLHF	TGTGCCAGCAGTCCCCGGGACAGATATTCACCCCTCCACTTT
.	.	TRBV18	TRBJ1-3	CASSPATSGNTIYF	TGTGCCAGCTCACCGGCGACCTCTGGAAACACCATATATTTT
.	.	TRBV5-6	TRBJ2-3	CASSLALSTDTQYF	TGTGCCAGCAGCTTGGCTCTAAGCACAGATACGCAGTATTTT
.	.	TRBV19	TRBJ2-7	CASRALGGAYEQYF	TGTGCCAGTAGGGCCCTGGGCGGAGCCTACGAGCAGTACTTC
many	TRBD2	TRBV30	TRBJ2-5	CAWGGGAETQYF	TGTGCCTGGGGGGGAGGGGCAGAGACCCAGTACTTC
.	TRBD1	TRBV7-2	TRBJ2-5	CASSSGQGQTQYF	TGTGCCAGCAGCTCCGGACAGGGACAGACCCAGTACTTC
.	.	TRBV6-5	TRBJ1-6	CASGTPLGSPLHF	TGTGCCAGTGGGACACCCCTTGGTTCACCCCTCCACTTT
.	.	TRBV7-2	TRBJ1-2	CASSLETQRGGYTF	TGTGCCAGCAGCTTAGAAACCCAACGGGGCGGCTACACCTTC
.	.	TRBV6-5	TRBJ1-1	CASKAGGPKNTEAFF	TGTGCCAGCAAGGCTGGGGGGCCGAAGAACACTGAAGCTTTCTTT
once	.	TRBV7-9	TRBJ1-6	CASSLARGPGNNSPLHF	TGTGCCAGCAGCTTAGCGCGGGGGCCAGGGAATAATTCACCCCTCCACTTT
.	TRBD1	TRBV2	TRBJ1-5	CASTGQLNQPQHF	TGTGCCAGCACGGGACAGCTAAATCAGCCCCAGCATTTT
.	TRBD2	TRBV5-4	TRBJ2-1	CASSLDGTSGLYNEQFF	TGTGCCAGCAGCTTGGATGGGACTAGCGGGTTATACAATGAGCAGTTCTTC
.	TRBD1	TRBV6-6	TRBJ1-2	CASSRIRDRDYGYTF	TGTGCCAGCAGTCGGATCCGAGACAGGGACTATGGCTACACCTTC
.	TRBD1	TRBV5-1	TRBJ1-4	CASSSRGLDEKLFF	TGCGCCAGCAGCTCAAGGGGGCTCGATGAAAAACTGTTTTTT
.	TRBD1	TRBV5-1	TRBJ1-2	CASSLGGQGASGYTF	TGCGCCAGCAGCTTGGGTGGACAGGGGGCGTCTGGCTACACCTTC
.	TRBD2	TRBV19	TRBJ2-5	CASSLSGVQVVETQYF	TGTGCCAGTAGCCTGAGCGGGGTCCAAGTGGTCGAGACCCAGTACTTC
.	TRBD1	TRBV5-4	TRBJ2-4	CASSSRGQNIQYF	TGTGCCAGCAGCTCCAGGGGGCAAAACATTCAGTACTTC
.	TRBD1	TRBV30	TRBJ2-7	CAWNQGAEQYF	TGTGCCTGGAACCAGGGGGCTGAGCAGTACTTC
.	.	TRBV2	TRBJ1-2	CASSTNYGYTF	TGTGCCAGCAGCACCAACTATGGCTACACCTTC
.	.	TRBV6-6	TRBJ1-5	CAVGGDQPQHF	TGTGCCGTTGGGGGAGATCAGCCCCAGCATTTT
.	TRBD1	TRBV6-4	TRBJ2-2	CASRGQGSAGELFF	TGTGCCAGCAGGGGACAGGGATCGGCCGGGGAGCTGTTTTTT
.	.	TRBV27	TRBJ2-3	CASSFGQRTDTQYF	TGTGCCAGCAGTTTTGGGCAGAGGACAGATACGCAGTATTTT
.	.	TRBV6-6	TRBJ2-7	CASSWGLEQYF	TGTGCCAGCAGTTGGGGTCTTGAGCAGTACTTC
.	.	TRBV7-2	TRBJ1-2	CASSLGQSSLGSGYTF	TGTGCCAGCAGCTTAGGGCAGAGTAGCCTGGGGAGTGGCTACACCTTC
.	TRBD1	TRBV7-3	TRBJ2-7	CASSRGAPGQGYEQYF	TGTGCCAGCAGCCGTGGGGCCCCGGGACAGGGCTACGAGCAGTACTTC
.	.	TRBV5-4	TRBJ2-3	CASSFSMADTQYF	TGTGCCAGCAGCTTCTCCATGGCAGATACGCAGTATTTT
.	.	TRBV29-1	TRBJ1-4	CSVDQGLPEELFF	TGCAGCGTAGATCAGGGGCTCCCCGAGGAACTGTTTTTT
.	.	TRBV14	TRBJ2-5	CASSQRLLETQYF	TGTGCCAGCAGCCAACGACTTCTCGAGACCCAGTACTTC
.	.	TRBV10-3	TRBJ1-1	CAISESPSMNTEAFF	TGTGCCATCAGTGAGTCCCCCTCGATGAACACTGAAGCTTTCTTT
.	.	TRBV7-2	TRBJ1-5	CASSLGAGPKPQHF	TGTGCCAGCAGCTTAGGGGCAGGGCCGAAGCCCCAGCATTTT
few	TRBD2	TRBV7-6	TRBJ2-7	CASSPRPGLAGSEQYF	TGTGCCAGCAGCCCACGACCGGGACTAGCGGGCTCCGAGCAGTACTTC
.	.	TRBV2	TRBJ2-3	CAAAGQYTQYF	TGTGCCGCAGCGGGACAATATACGCAGTATTTT
.	TRBD2	TRBV5-1	TRBJ2-5	CASSGGSGRETQYF	TGCGCCAGCAGCGGAGGTAGCGGGAGAGAGACCCAGTACTTC